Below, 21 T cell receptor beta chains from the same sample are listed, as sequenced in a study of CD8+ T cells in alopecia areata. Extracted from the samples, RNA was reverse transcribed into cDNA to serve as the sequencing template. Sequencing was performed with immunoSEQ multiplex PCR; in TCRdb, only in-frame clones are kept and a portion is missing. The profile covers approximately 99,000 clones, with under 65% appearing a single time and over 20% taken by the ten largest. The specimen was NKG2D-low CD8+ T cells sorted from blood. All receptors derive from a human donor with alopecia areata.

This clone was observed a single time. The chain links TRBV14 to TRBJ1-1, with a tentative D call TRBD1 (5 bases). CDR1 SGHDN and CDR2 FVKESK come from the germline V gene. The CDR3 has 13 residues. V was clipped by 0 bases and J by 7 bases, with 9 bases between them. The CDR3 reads CASSQDGAGEAFF. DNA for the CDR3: TGTGCCAGCAGCCAAGATGGGGCCGGTGAAGCTTTCTTT.

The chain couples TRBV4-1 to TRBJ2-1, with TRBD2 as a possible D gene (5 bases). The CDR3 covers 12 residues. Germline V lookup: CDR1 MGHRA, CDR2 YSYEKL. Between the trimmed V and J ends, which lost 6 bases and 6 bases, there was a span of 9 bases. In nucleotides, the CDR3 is TGCGCCAGCAGGGGAGAAGGCAATGAGCAGTTCTTC. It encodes CASRGEGNEQFF.

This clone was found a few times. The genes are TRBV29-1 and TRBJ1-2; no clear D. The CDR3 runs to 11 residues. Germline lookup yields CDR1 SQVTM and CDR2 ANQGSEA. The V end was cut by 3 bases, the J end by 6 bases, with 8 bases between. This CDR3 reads CSVDPSHGYTF. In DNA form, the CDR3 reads TGCAGCGTTGATCCCAGCCATGGCTACACCTTC. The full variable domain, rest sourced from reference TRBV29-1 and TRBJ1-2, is SAVISQKPSRDICQRGTSLTIQCQVDSQVTMMFWYRQQPGQSLTLIATANQGSEATYESGFVIDKFPISRPNLTFSTLTVSNMSPEDSSIYLCSVDPSHGYTFGSGTRLTVV.

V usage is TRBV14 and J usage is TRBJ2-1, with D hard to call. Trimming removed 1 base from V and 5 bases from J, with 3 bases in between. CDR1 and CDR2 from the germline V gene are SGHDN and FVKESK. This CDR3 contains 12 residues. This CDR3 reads CASSQVNNEQFF. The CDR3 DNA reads TGTGCCAGCAGCCAAGTGAACAATGAGCAGTTCTTC.

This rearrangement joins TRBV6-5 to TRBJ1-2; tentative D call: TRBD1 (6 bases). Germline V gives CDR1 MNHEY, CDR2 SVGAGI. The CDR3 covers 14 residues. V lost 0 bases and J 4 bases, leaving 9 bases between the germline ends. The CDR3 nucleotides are TGTGCCAGCAGTTACTCGCAGGGGATCTATGGCTACACCTTC. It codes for CASSYSQGIYGYTF.

CDR3 protein: CASSGSSGGPYEQYF. CDR3 DNA: TGTGCCAGCAGTGGGTCTAGCGGGGGGCCCTACGAGCAGTACTTC. The V and J genes are TRBV2 and TRBJ2-7; TRBD2 aligns across 11 bases. This CDR3 is 15 amino acids long. The V segment lost 4 bases and the J segment 2 bases; nucleotides outside the gene matches: 4. Germline V CDR1 and CDR2: SNHLY, FYNNEI.

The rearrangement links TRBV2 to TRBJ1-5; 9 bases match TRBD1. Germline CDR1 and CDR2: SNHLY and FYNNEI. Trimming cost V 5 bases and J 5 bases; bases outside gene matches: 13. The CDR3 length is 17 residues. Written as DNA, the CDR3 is TGTGCCAGCAGTCATATTCCGGGACAGGGTCCGGATCAGCCCCAGCATTTT. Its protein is CASSHIPGQGPDQPQHF.

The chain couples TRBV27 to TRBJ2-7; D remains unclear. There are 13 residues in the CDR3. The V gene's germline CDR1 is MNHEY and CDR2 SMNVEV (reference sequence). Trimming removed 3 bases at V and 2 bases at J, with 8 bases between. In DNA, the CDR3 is TGTGCCAGCAGTTTGGCACAGACCTACGAGCAGTACTTC. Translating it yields CASSLAQTYEQYF.

The CDR3 is CASRVTDDSDTEAFF. For the CDR3, the DNA is TGTGCCAGCAGGGTGACGGACGACTCGGACACTGAAGCTTTCTTT. This rearrangement joins TRBV28 to TRBJ1-1; D call uncertain. The CDR3 covers 15 residues. V was clipped by 6 bases and J by 3 bases, with 17 bases between them. Germline CDR1 is MDHEN and CDR2 is SYDVKM.

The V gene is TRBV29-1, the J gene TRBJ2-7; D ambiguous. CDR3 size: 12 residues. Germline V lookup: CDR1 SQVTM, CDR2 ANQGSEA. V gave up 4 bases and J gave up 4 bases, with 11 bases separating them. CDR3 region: CSVAPTSYEQYF. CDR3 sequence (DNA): TGCAGCGTTGCCCCTACCAGTTACGAGCAGTACTTC.

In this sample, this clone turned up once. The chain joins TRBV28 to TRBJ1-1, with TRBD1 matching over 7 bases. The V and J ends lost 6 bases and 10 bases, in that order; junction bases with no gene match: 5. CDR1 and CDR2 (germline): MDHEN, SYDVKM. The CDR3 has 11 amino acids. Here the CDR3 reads CASRSGGAAFF. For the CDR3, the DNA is TGTGCCAGCAGATCAGGGGGTGCAGCTTTCTTT.

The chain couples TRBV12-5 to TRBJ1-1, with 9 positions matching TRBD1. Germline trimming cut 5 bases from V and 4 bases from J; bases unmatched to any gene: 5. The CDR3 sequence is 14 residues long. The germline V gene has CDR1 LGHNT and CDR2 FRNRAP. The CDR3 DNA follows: TGTGCTAGTGGTGGAGACAGGGGGGGCACTGAAGCTTTCTTT. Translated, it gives CASGGDRGGTEAFF.

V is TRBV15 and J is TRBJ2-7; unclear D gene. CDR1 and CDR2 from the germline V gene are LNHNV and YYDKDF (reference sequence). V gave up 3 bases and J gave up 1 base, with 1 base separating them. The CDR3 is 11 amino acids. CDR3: CATSSSYEQYF. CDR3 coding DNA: TGTGCCACCAGCAGTTCCTACGAGCAGTACTTC.

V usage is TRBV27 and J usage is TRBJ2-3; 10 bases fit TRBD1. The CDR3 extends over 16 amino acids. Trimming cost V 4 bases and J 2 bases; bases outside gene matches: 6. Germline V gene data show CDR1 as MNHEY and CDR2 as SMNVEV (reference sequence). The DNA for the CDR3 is TGTGCCAGCAGTTCCCAGGACAGGGGGTACACAGATACGCAGTATTTT. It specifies CASSSQDRGYTDTQYF.

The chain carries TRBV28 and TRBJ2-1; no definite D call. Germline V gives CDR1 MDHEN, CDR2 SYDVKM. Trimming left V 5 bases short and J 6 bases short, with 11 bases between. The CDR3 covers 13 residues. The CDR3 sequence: CASSTPGGNEQFF. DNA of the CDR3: TGTGCCAGCAGTACTCCGGGCGGCAATGAGCAGTTCTTC. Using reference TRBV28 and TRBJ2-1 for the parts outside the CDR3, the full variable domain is DVKVTQSSRYLVKRTGEKVFLECVQDMDHENMFWYRQDPGLGLRLIYFSYDVKMKEKGDIPEGYSVSREKKERFSLILESASTNQTSMYLCASSTPGGNEQFFGPGTRLTVL.

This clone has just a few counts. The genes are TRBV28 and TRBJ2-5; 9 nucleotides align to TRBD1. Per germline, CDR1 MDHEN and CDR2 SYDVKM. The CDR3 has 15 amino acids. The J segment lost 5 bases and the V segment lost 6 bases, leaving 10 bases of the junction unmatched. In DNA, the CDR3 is TGTGCCAGCAGATCGAACAGGGGGCTTTGGGAGACCCAGTACTTC. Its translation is CASRSNRGLWETQYF.

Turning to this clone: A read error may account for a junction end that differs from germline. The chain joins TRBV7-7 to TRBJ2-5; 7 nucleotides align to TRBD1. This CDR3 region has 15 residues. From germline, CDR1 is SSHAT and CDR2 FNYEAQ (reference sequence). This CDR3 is CASSLGPGGLETQYF. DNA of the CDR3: TGTGCTAGCAGCTTAGGGCCAGGGGGTCTTGAGACCCAGTACTTC.

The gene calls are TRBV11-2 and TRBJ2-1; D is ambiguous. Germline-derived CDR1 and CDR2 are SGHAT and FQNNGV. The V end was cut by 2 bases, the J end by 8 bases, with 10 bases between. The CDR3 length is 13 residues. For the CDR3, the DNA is TGTGCCAGCAGCTTATTTATCGGCGATGAGCAGTTCTTC. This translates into CASSLFIGDEQFF.

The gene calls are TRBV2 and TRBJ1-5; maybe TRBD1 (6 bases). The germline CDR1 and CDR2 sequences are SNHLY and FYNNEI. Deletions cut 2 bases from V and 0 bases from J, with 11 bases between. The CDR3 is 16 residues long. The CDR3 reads CASSEYRTASNQPQHF. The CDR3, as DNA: TGTGCCAGCAGTGAATACCGGACAGCTAGCAATCAGCCCCAGCATTTT.

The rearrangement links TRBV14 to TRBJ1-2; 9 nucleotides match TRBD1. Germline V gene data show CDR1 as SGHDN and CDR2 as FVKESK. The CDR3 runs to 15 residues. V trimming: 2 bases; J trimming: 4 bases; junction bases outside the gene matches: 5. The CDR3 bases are TGTGCCAGCAGCCAAAGGACAGGGGCACTCTATGGCTACACCTTC. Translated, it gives CASSQRTGALYGYTF. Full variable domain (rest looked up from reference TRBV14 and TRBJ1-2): EAGVTQFPSHSVIEKGQTVTLRCDPISGHDNLYWYRRVMGKEIKFLLHFVKESKQDESGMPNNRFLAERTGGTYSTLKVQPAELEDSGVYFCASSQRTGALYGYTFGSGTRLTVV.

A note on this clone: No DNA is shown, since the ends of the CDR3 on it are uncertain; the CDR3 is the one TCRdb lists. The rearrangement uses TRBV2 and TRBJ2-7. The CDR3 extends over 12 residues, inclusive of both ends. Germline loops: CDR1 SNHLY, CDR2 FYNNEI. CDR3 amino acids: CASILGSYEQYF.